Following are 28 T cell receptor beta chains from one sample sequenced in a study of blood T cell repertoires in COVID-19. Only in-frame clones appear in the TCRdb table, and some are missing; sequencing was by immunoSEQ multiplex PCR. The data contain some 140,000 clones, roughly three quarters of them seen just once; the ten biggest clones take up around 5%. Sequenced: peripheral blood. Source of these receptors: a woman in her 70s with COVID-19, enrolled during active disease.

The rearrangement joins TRBV15 to TRBJ2-7; D perhaps matches TRBD1 (5 bases). CDR3 size: 15 residues. V was shortened by 0 bases and J by 6 bases, with 15 bases between the two germline ends. Germline loops: CDR1 LNHNV, CDR2 YYDKDF (reference sequence). The chain's CDR3 is CATSRDLGKGIEQYF. The DNA for the CDR3 is TGTGCCACCAGCAGAGATCTTGGTAAGGGGATCGAGCAGTACTTC.

The V and J genes are TRBV4-2 and TRBJ2-1; 8 positions agree with TRBD2. The CDR3 covers 15 residues. Unmatched junction bases numbered 9, after V lost 3 bases and J lost 8 bases. Germline-derived CDR1 and CDR2 are LGHNA and YNFKEQ. CDR3 amino acids: CASSHPGGAVDEQFF. In DNA form, the CDR3 reads TGTGCCAGCAGCCATCCCGGGGGGGCTGTGGATGAGCAGTTCTTC.

This chain joins TRBV5-6 and TRBJ1-6; perhaps TRBD1 as D (6 bases). CDR3 length: 15 residues. V gave up 4 bases and J gave up 10 bases, with 18 bases separating them. CDR1 and CDR2 from the germline V gene are SGHDT and YYEEEE. The CDR3 is CASSPKGRGLSPLHF. Here the CDR3 DNA reads TGTGCCAGCAGCCCCAAGGGGAGGGGGTTGTCACCCCTCCACTTT.

The chain's CDR3 is CASSLDLGEKLFF. The CDR3 DNA sequence: TGTGCCAGCAGCTTGGACTTGGGGGAAAAACTGTTTTTT. The V gene is TRBV7-2, the J gene TRBJ1-4; D is unclear. CDR3 length: 13 residues. V lost 3 bases and J 8 bases, leaving 10 bases between the germline ends. From germline, CDR1 is SGHTA and CDR2 FQGNSA. Drawing the rest from reference TRBV7-2 and TRBJ1-4, the complete variable domain is GAGVSQSPSNKVTEKGKDVELRCDPISGHTALYWYRQSLGQGLEFLIYFQGNSAPDKSGLPSDRFSAERTGGSVSTLTIQRTQQEDSAVYLCASSLDLGEKLFFGSGTQLSVL.

V gene TRBV2 combines with J gene TRBJ1-2, with 8 bases lining up with TRBD1. The CDR3 loop spans 14 amino acids. Germline CDR1 is SNHLY and CDR2 is FYNNEI. The V and J ends lost 3 bases and 3 bases, in that order; junction bases with no gene match: 3. CDR3 sequence reads: CASSEQTGDYGYTF. Here the CDR3 DNA reads TGTGCCAGCAGTGAGCAGACAGGGGACTATGGCTACACCTTC.

The chain couples TRBV29-1 to TRBJ1-1, with 8 bases matching TRBD1. The CDR3 sequence is 13 residues long. J gave up 5 bases and V 7 bases, and 9 bases lay outside the gene matches. The germline gives CDR1 SQVTM, CDR2 ANQGSEA. CDR3 protein: CSALGTGGTEAFF. DNA of the CDR3: TGCAGCGCCCTTGGGACAGGCGGGACTGAAGCTTTCTTT.

The chain employs TRBV9 and TRBJ1-5; the D is unclear. Looked up from germline, CDR1 is SGDLS and CDR2 is YYNGEE. The length of the CDR3 is 14 residues. Trimming took 3 bases from V and 4 from J, leaving 11 bases between them. CDR3: CASSALDGNQPQHF. CDR3 nucleotides: TGTGCCAGCAGCGCCCTCGACGGGAATCAGCCCCAGCATTTT.

The count of this clone is one. V is TRBV7-8 and J is TRBJ2-2; TRBD2 is a possible D gene (6 bases). This CDR3 is built from 15 residues. The germline V gene has CDR1 SGHVS and CDR2 FQNEAQ. The V gene lost 2 bases and the J gene lost 6 bases, with 13 bases spanning the gap. The CDR3 is CASSLNRGSAGELFF. Here the CDR3 DNA reads TGTGCCAGCAGCTTAAATCGGGGGTCGGCCGGGGAGCTGTTTTTT.

The gene calls are TRBV6-5 and TRBJ1-6, with D maybe TRBD1 (6 bases). CDR1 is MNHEY and CDR2 is SVGAGI in the germline V gene. The V gene lost 5 bases and the J gene lost 6 bases, with 11 bases spanning the gap. This CDR3 is built from 14 residues. CDR3 coding DNA: TGTGCCAGCAGTCGGACAGTACCTAATTCACCCCTCCACTTT. As protein: CASSRTVPNSPLHF.

The chain is built from TRBV19 and TRBJ2-1; 8 nucleotides align to TRBD2. This CDR3 spans 14 amino acids. Trimming cost V 5 bases and J 5 bases; bases outside gene matches: 5. Germline CDR1 is LNHDA and CDR2 is SQIVND (reference sequence). The CDR3, as DNA: TGTGCCAGTAGTCGGTTCGGGAGGGACAATGAGCAGTTCTTC. Translating it yields CASSRFGRDNEQFF.

The J gene is TRBJ1-1, the V gene TRBV3-1 (or the pseudogene TRBV3-2), with TRBD1 identical over 7 bases. The trim removed 0 bases at V and 11 bases at J, leaving 6 bases unmatched. The CDR3 contains 13 residues. From germline, CDR1 is LGHDT and CDR2 YNNKEL (reference sequence). This CDR3 is CASSQDLGQSAFF. The CDR3 DNA sequence: TGTGCCAGCAGCCAAGATCTGGGACAGTCGGCTTTCTTT.

The rearrangement uses TRBV5-6 and TRBJ1-1; a possible D gene is TRBD1 (5 bases). The CDR3 loop spans 15 amino acids. CDR1 is SGHDT, CDR2 YYEEEE, per germline. The V gene lost 1 base and the J gene lost 8 bases, with 18 bases spanning the gap. CDR3 DNA: TGTGCCAGCAGCTTGTCTGGGGCAGCTAGAAAGGAAGCTTTCTTT. Translation gives CASSLSGAARKEAFF. Full variable domain (remainder filled in from reference TRBV5-6 and TRBJ1-1): DAGVTQSPTHLIKTRGQQVTLRCSPKSGHDTVSWYQQALGQGPQFIFQYYEEEERQRGNFPDRFSGHQFPNYSSELNVNALLLGDSALYLCASSLSGAARKEAFFGQGTRLTVV.

This clone was seen a few times. V is TRBV5-4 and J is TRBJ1-1, with D tentatively TRBD1 (6 bases). This CDR3 spans 15 amino acids. Trimming removed 1 base at V and 1 base at J, with 11 bases between. Looked up from germline, CDR1 is SGHNT and CDR2 is YYREEE (reference sequence). CDR3 protein: CASSLSGVGNTEAFF. CDR3 DNA: TGTGCCAGCAGCTTGTCAGGGGTGGGGAACACTGAAGCTTTCTTT.

The chain links TRBV19 to TRBJ1-4, with D possibly TRBD1 on 5 matching bases. This CDR3 comprises 13 residues. V was pared by 6 bases and J by 8 bases, with 13 bases between. The germline gives CDR1 LNHDA, CDR2 SQIVND (reference sequence). This CDR3 reads CASRDKEREKLFF. In DNA, the CDR3 is TGTGCCAGTAGGGACAAGGAGAGGGAAAAACTGTTTTTT.

The chain is built from TRBV7-9 and TRBJ1-5; TRBD1 agrees at 11 bases. This CDR3 contains 15 residues. Germline CDR1 SEHNR, CDR2 FQNEAQ (reference sequence). The V segment lost 6 bases and the J segment 4 bases; nucleotides outside the gene matches: 5. The CDR3 DNA reads TGTGCCAGCAGTATGGGACAGGGGGGAAATCAGCCCCAGCATTTT. This gives the protein CASSMGQGGNQPQHF.

This clone has more than one count but fewer than ten. V and J are TRBV5-5 and TRBJ1-1; TRBD1 aligns across 7 bases. The J segment lost 12 bases and the V segment lost 3 bases, leaving 17 bases of the junction unmatched. Germline V gives CDR1 SGHKS, CDR2 YYEKEE (reference sequence). There are 15 residues in the CDR3. In nucleotides, the CDR3 is TGTGCCAGCAGCTCGGGAGACAGGGAACGAGGTTGGACTTTCTTT. It specifies CASSSGDRERGWTFF.

The V and J genes are TRBV5-1 and TRBJ2-7; TRBD1 aligns across 8 bases. The V and J ends lost 0 bases and 5 bases, in that order; junction bases with no gene match: 10. The CDR3 spans 16 residues. Germline V gene sequence: CDR1 SGHRS, CDR2 YFSETQ. CDR3 nucleotides: TGCGCCAGCAGCTTGGGAGGCGGCAGGGGGCAGGACGAGCAGTACTTC. It translates to CASSLGGGRGQDEQYF.

The chain combines TRBV18 with TRBJ2-7, with D hard to call. Trimming took off 5 bases at V and 2 bases at J, with 7 bases between the two ends. The CDR3 runs to 12 residues. Germline V gene data show CDR1 as KGHSH and CDR2 as LQKENI. CDR3 amino acids: CASSVQTYEQYF. CDR3 nucleotide sequence: TGTGCCAGCTCAGTTCAGACCTACGAGCAGTACTTC.

The J gene is TRBJ1-2, the V gene TRBV6-5; possibly TRBD1 for D (6 bases). Per the germline V gene, CDR1 is MNHEY and CDR2 is SVGAGI. The CDR3 is 14 amino acids. V lost 6 bases and J lost 4, with 15 bases in between. The CDR3 nucleotides read TGTGCCAGCAGCCGTATGACAGGTACCTATGGCTACACCTTC. This codes for CASSRMTGTYGYTF.

In its sample, this clone was seen once. The chain has TRBV6-5 and TRBJ2-7; 13 bases map to TRBD2. V trimming: 6 bases; J trimming: 4 bases; junction bases outside the gene matches: 6. The germline CDR1 and CDR2 sequences are MNHEY and SVGAGI. This CDR3 has 15 residues. The CDR3 DNA follows: TGTGCCAGCAGGAACCGGGGACTAGCGGGGTACGAGCAGTACTTC. It codes for CASRNRGLAGYEQYF.

In regard to this clone: Different DNA sequences within this sample yield the same CDR3. The rearrangement links TRBV11-3 to TRBJ1-1; 9 nucleotides align to TRBD1. The CDR3 length is 13 residues. V shed 5 bases and J 5 bases; nucleotides not matched to a gene: 3. Germline lookup yields CDR1 SGHNT and CDR2 YENEEA. DNA of the CDR3: TGTGCCAGCAGCCGACAGGGGGTGACTGAAGCTTTCTTT. The encoded protein is CASSRQGVTEAFF.

The chain links TRBV7-9 to TRBJ2-7; TRBD2 matches 7 bases. The germline gives CDR1 SEHNR, CDR2 FQNEAQ (reference sequence). The CDR3 totals 13 residues. The ends lost 2 bases at V and 7 bases at J; junction bases unmatched: 5. For the CDR3, the DNA is TGTGCCAGCAGCTTACAACCGGGAGGTGAGCAGTACTTC. It yields the protein CASSLQPGGEQYF.

For this clone: The sample contains more than one DNA sequence encoding this CDR3. The chain couples TRBV14 to TRBJ1-4; 8 bases agree with TRBD1. This CDR3 spans 16 amino acids. V shed 2 bases and J 0 bases; nucleotides not matched to a gene: 2. Germline loops: CDR1 SGHDN, CDR2 FVKESK. The CDR3 DNA is TGTGCCAGCAGCCAAAGACAGGGGTCAACTAATGAAAAACTGTTTTTT. Amino acid sequence: CASSQRQGSTNEKLFF. The full variable domain, in which reference TRBV14 and TRBJ1-4 provide the parts outside the CDR3, is EAGVTQFPSHSVIEKGQTVTLRCDPISGHDNLYWYRRVMGKEIKFLLHFVKESKQDESGMPNNRFLAERTGGTYSTLKVQPAELEDSGVYFCASSQRQGSTNEKLFFGSGTQLSVL.

The chain combines TRBV5-6 with TRBJ2-7; no clear D. V lost 3 bases to trimming and J lost 0 bases, with 4 bases between them. The germline V gene encodes CDR1 SGHDT and CDR2 YYEEEE. CDR3 length: 12 amino acids. CDR3 DNA sequence: TGTGCCAGCAGCTCGAGCTCCTACGAGCAGTACTTC. It specifies CASSSSSYEQYF.

This rearrangement joins TRBV5-1 to TRBJ2-7, with a weak D call TRBD2 (5 bases). CDR3 length: 13 residues. Trimming took off 1 base at V and 4 bases at J, with 9 bases between the two ends. Germline V lookup: CDR1 SGHRS, CDR2 YFSETQ. CDR3 residues: CASSLSGLYEQYF. The CDR3, as DNA: TGCGCCAGCAGCTTGTCCGGACTGTACGAGCAGTACTTC.

This chain uses TRBV7-2 with TRBJ1-2; TRBD1 matches at 8 bases. The CDR3 contains 16 residues. The junction had 13 bases not matched to a gene; V was cut back by 5 bases and J by 5 bases. Germline values: CDR1 SGHTA, CDR2 FQGNSA. CDR3 in DNA: TGTGCCAGCAGCACGAAGACAGGGGTAAATACTTATGGCTACACCTTC. Amino acid sequence: CASSTKTGVNTYGYTF.

In its sample, this clone was seen a few times. This sequence joins TRBV2 and TRBJ2-3; 9 bases are shared with TRBD2. Trimming cost V 7 bases and J 2 bases; bases outside gene matches: 4. The CDR3 has 14 residues. CDR1 is SNHLY and CDR2 is FYNNEI in the germline V gene. In DNA, the CDR3 is TGTGCCAGCAACGCGGGGGGGCCCACAGATACGCAGTATTTT. This gives the protein CASNAGGPTDTQYF.

This chain connects TRBV7-2 to TRBJ2-5, with a weak D call TRBD2 (8 bases). Deletions cut 5 bases from V and 5 bases from J, with 18 bases between. The CDR3 length is 15 residues. The germline CDR1 and CDR2 sequences are SGHTA and FQGNSA. CDR3 coding DNA: TGTGCCAGCAGCATTAGCGGGATACAGGGGGAGACCCAGTACTTC. This sequence encodes CASSISGIQGETQYF. The variable domain in full, completed from reference TRBV7-2 and TRBJ2-5, reads GAGVSQSPSNKVTEKGKDVELRCDPISGHTALYWYRQSLGQGLEFLIYFQGNSAPDKSGLPSDRFSAERTGGSVSTLTIQRTQQEDSAVYLCASSISGIQGETQYFGPGTRLLVL.